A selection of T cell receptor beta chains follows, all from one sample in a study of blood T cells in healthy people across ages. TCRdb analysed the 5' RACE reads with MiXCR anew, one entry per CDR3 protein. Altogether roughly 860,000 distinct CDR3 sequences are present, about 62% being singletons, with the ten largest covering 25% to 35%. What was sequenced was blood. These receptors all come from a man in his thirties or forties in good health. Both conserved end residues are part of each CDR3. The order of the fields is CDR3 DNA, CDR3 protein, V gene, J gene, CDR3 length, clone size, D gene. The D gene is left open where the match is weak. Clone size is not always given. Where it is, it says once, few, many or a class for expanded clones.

CDR3 DNA: TGTGCCACTTTTCCGGGGGGCGAAAGCACAGATACGCAGTATTTT
CDR3 protein: CATFPGGESTDTQYF
V gene: TRBV15
J gene: TRBJ2-3
CDR3 length: 15
clone size: few
D gene: -

CDR3 DNA: TGTGCCAGCAGCCCCCGGACATCAATTTTGTTGGAGACCCAGTACTTC
CDR3 protein: CASSPRTSILLETQYF
V gene: TRBV7-2
J gene: TRBJ2-5
CDR3 length: 16
clone size: few
D gene: -

CDR3 DNA: TGTGCCAGCACGGGGGTTTACGAGCAGTACTTC
CDR3 protein: CASTGVYEQYF
V gene: TRBV25-1
J gene: TRBJ2-7
CDR3 length: 11
clone size: -
D gene: -

CDR3 DNA: TGCAGTGCTAGACAGGACCTTTACAATGAGCAGTTCTTC
CDR3 protein: CSARQDLYNEQFF
V gene: TRBV20-1
J gene: TRBJ2-1
CDR3 length: 13
clone size: -
D gene: -

CDR3 DNA: TGCAGTGCTACCGCCCGGCCGTTGGGAAACTATGGCTACACCTTC
CDR3 protein: CSATARPLGNYGYTF
V gene: TRBV20-1
J gene: TRBJ1-2
CDR3 length: 15
clone size: -
D gene: -

CDR3 DNA: TGTGCCAGCAGCGGACTAGGGGGTGGGGGAGTAAGCGACGAGCAGTACTTC
CDR3 protein: CASSGLGGGGVSDEQYF
V gene: TRBV9
J gene: TRBJ2-7
CDR3 length: 17
clone size: -
D gene: -

CDR3 DNA: TGTGCCAGCAGCTTACTGTACGAGCAGTACTTC
CDR3 protein: CASSLLYEQYF
V gene: TRBV28
J gene: TRBJ2-7
CDR3 length: 11
clone size: many
D gene: -

CDR3 DNA: TGTGCCAGCAGCCCATCCGGGCCCCCCATTGAAGCTTTCTTT
CDR3 protein: CASSPSGPPIEAFF
V gene: TRBV28
J gene: TRBJ1-1
CDR3 length: 14
clone size: -
D gene: -

CDR3 DNA: TGTGCCAGCAGCCAAGAGATGGGACTAGCACAAGAGACCCAGTACTTC
CDR3 protein: CASSQEMGLAQETQYF
V gene: TRBV4-2
J gene: TRBJ2-5
CDR3 length: 16
clone size: -
D gene: TRBD2

CDR3 DNA: TGTGCCAGCAGCCACGACAGGGGAGGCTATGGCTACACCTTC
CDR3 protein: CASSHDRGGYGYTF
V gene: TRBV14
J gene: TRBJ1-2
CDR3 length: 14
clone size: -
D gene: TRBD1

CDR3 DNA: TGCAGTGCTAGACCGGGGAGCTCCTATAATTCACCCCTCCACTTT
CDR3 protein: CSARPGSSYNSPLHF
V gene: TRBV20-1
J gene: TRBJ1-6
CDR3 length: 15
clone size: many
D gene: -

CDR3 DNA: TGTGCCACCAGTGAGCCTTCTAGGTGGGAGCAGTTCTTC
CDR3 protein: CATSEPSRWEQFF
V gene: TRBV24-1
J gene: TRBJ2-1
CDR3 length: 13
clone size: few
D gene: -

CDR3 DNA: TGTGCCAGCAGCTACCCGACCTGGGACATTACCCCCTATGGCTACACCTTC
CDR3 protein: CASSYPTWDITPYGYTF
V gene: TRBV7-2
J gene: TRBJ1-2
CDR3 length: 17
clone size: -
D gene: -

CDR3 DNA: TGTGCCAGCACTTTGGCCCCCGGGACAGGGGGTAATGGCTACACCTTC
CDR3 protein: CASTLAPGTGGNGYTF
V gene: TRBV28
J gene: TRBJ1-2
CDR3 length: 16
clone size: -
D gene: TRBD1

CDR3 DNA: TGTGCCAGCAGTTTATTGTCTAGCGGGGGGGGTGAGCAGTTCTTC
CDR3 protein: CASSLLSSGGGEQFF
V gene: TRBV27
J gene: TRBJ2-1
CDR3 length: 15
clone size: -
D gene: TRBD2

CDR3 DNA: TGTGCCAGCAAAAGAGACTCCTATAATTCACCCCTCCACTTT
CDR3 protein: CASKRDSYNSPLHF
V gene: TRBV6-2/TRBV6-3
J gene: TRBJ1-6
CDR3 length: 14
clone size: -
D gene: -

CDR3 DNA: TGCGCCAGCAGCTTGGAACAGGATGCCTACGAGCAGTACTTC
CDR3 protein: CASSLEQDAYEQYF
V gene: TRBV5-1
J gene: TRBJ2-7
CDR3 length: 14
clone size: -
D gene: -

CDR3 DNA: TGCAGTGCTAGAGATGGGGGGTGGGGGGCTTACAATGAGCAGTTCTTC
CDR3 protein: CSARDGGWGAYNEQFF
V gene: TRBV20-1
J gene: TRBJ2-1
CDR3 length: 16
clone size: -
D gene: -

CDR3 DNA: TGCAGCGCTCCGGGACTAGCGAAGGGCGGGGAGCTGTTTTTT
CDR3 protein: CSAPGLAKGGELFF
V gene: TRBV29-1
J gene: TRBJ2-2
CDR3 length: 14
clone size: -
D gene: TRBD2

CDR3 DNA: TGCGCCAGCAGCCAAGATGCGACAGGGGTAGCCAAAAACATTCAGTACTTC
CDR3 protein: CASSQDATGVAKNIQYF
V gene: TRBV4-1
J gene: TRBJ2-4
CDR3 length: 17
clone size: -
D gene: TRBD1

CDR3 DNA: TGTGCCAGCAGAGGGACAGGGGGCTTTACAGATACGCAGTATTTT
CDR3 protein: CASRGTGGFTDTQYF
V gene: TRBV7-9
J gene: TRBJ2-3
CDR3 length: 15
clone size: -
D gene: TRBD1

CDR3 DNA: TGCGCCAGCAGCCAAGACTTTGGACAGAGGACCTACGAGCAGTACTTC
CDR3 protein: CASSQDFGQRTYEQYF
V gene: TRBV4-3
J gene: TRBJ2-7
CDR3 length: 16
clone size: many
D gene: -

CDR3 DNA: TGTGCCAGCAGTGAAATCGCGGGGGGGACTAGTATCTATGAGCAGTTCTTC
CDR3 protein: CASSEIAGGTSIYEQFF
V gene: TRBV6-1
J gene: TRBJ2-1
CDR3 length: 17
clone size: -
D gene: TRBD2

CDR3 DNA: TGTGCCAGCAGCGGGGACCTCACAGATACGCAGTATTTT
CDR3 protein: CASSGDLTDTQYF
V gene: TRBV6-5
J gene: TRBJ2-3
CDR3 length: 13
clone size: -
D gene: -

CDR3 DNA: TGTGCCAGCAGCGTAGTGGATACTGAGCAGTTCTTC
CDR3 protein: CASSVVDTEQFF
V gene: TRBV9
J gene: TRBJ2-1
CDR3 length: 12
clone size: few
D gene: -

CDR3 DNA: TGTGCCAGCAGACTCATGGGGCAAGAGACCCAGTACTTC
CDR3 protein: CASRLMGQETQYF
V gene: TRBV27
J gene: TRBJ2-5
CDR3 length: 13
clone size: -
D gene: -

CDR3 DNA: TGTGCCAGCAGCCCTTCTACAGGGTACGGGACCGGGGAGCTGTTTTTT
CDR3 protein: CASSPSTGYGTGELFF
V gene: TRBV14
J gene: TRBJ2-2
CDR3 length: 16
clone size: few
D gene: -

CDR3 DNA: TGTGCCAGCAGCCCCCGGAGCGGGGGACTCACAGATACGCAGTATTTT
CDR3 protein: CASSPRSGGLTDTQYF
V gene: TRBV4-2
J gene: TRBJ2-3
CDR3 length: 16
clone size: -
D gene: TRBD2

CDR3 DNA: TGTGCCAGCAGTTATGGACTAGCGGGGCTCCAAGAGACCCAGTACTTC
CDR3 protein: CASSYGLAGLQETQYF
V gene: TRBV6-6
J gene: TRBJ2-5
CDR3 length: 16
clone size: -
D gene: TRBD2

CDR3 DNA: TGTGCCAGCAGCTCCCCGGGACGCCTCGGAGAGCCCCAGCATTTT
CDR3 protein: CASSSPGRLGEPQHF
V gene: TRBV7-2
J gene: TRBJ1-5
CDR3 length: 15
clone size: -
D gene: -

CDR3 DNA: TGCGCCAGCAGCCAAGCCCAGGGCCGCAGGGAGACCCAGTACTTC
CDR3 protein: CASSQAQGRRETQYF
V gene: TRBV4-3
J gene: TRBJ2-5
CDR3 length: 15
clone size: few
D gene: -

CDR3 DNA: TGTGCCAGCAGCTTAGATTCTAGCGGGGGGGCTGGCGAGCAGTACTTC
CDR3 protein: CASSLDSSGGAGEQYF
V gene: TRBV7-2
J gene: TRBJ2-7
CDR3 length: 16
clone size: few
D gene: TRBD2

CDR3 DNA: TGCGCCAGCAGCTCTGGACTAGCGGGGGCCCAACGGGAGACCCAGTACTTC
CDR3 protein: CASSSGLAGAQRETQYF
V gene: TRBV5-1
J gene: TRBJ2-5
CDR3 length: 17
clone size: -
D gene: TRBD2

CDR3 DNA: TGTGCCAGCAGCTTACAGCCAGGGGGCTACGAGCAGTACTTC
CDR3 protein: CASSLQPGGYEQYF
V gene: TRBV7-2
J gene: TRBJ2-7
CDR3 length: 14
clone size: -
D gene: TRBD1

CDR3 DNA: TGCGCCAGCAGCCAAGGCAGGCAGCGAAGCACAGATACGCAGTATTTT
CDR3 protein: CASSQGRQRSTDTQYF
V gene: TRBV4-3
J gene: TRBJ2-3
CDR3 length: 16
clone size: few
D gene: -

CDR3 DNA: TGTGCCAGCAGTTACCTCAAAGAGACCCAGTACTTC
CDR3 protein: CASSYLKETQYF
V gene: TRBV6-2/TRBV6-3
J gene: TRBJ2-5
CDR3 length: 12
clone size: -
D gene: -

CDR3 DNA: TGTGCCATCCGACAGGGGCTATACAATGAGCAGTTCTTC
CDR3 protein: CAIRQGLYNEQFF
V gene: TRBV28
J gene: TRBJ2-1
CDR3 length: 13
clone size: -
D gene: TRBD1

CDR3 DNA: TGTGCCAGCAGCCAAGATAGGGGACAGTCCTATGAAAAACTGTTTTTT
CDR3 protein: CASSQDRGQSYEKLFF
V gene: TRBV4-2
J gene: TRBJ1-4
CDR3 length: 16
clone size: -
D gene: TRBD1

CDR3 DNA: TGTGCCAGCACCGGGACGAAAGAGACCCAGTACTTC
CDR3 protein: CASTGTKETQYF
V gene: TRBV2
J gene: TRBJ2-5
CDR3 length: 12
clone size: -
D gene: -

CDR3 DNA: TGTGCCAGCGCCTGGGCTAGCTACAATGAGCAGTTCTTC
CDR3 protein: CASAWASYNEQFF
V gene: TRBV27
J gene: TRBJ2-1
CDR3 length: 13
clone size: few
D gene: -

CDR3 DNA: TGCAGTGCTAGAGATTCGGGTGGCGGCCAGCCCCAGCATTTT
CDR3 protein: CSARDSGGGQPQHF
V gene: TRBV20-1
J gene: TRBJ1-5
CDR3 length: 14
clone size: few
D gene: -

CDR3 DNA: TGCGCCAGCAGCCAAGAGGGGACAGGGTATCAGCCCCAGCATTTT
CDR3 protein: CASSQEGTGYQPQHF
V gene: TRBV4-3
J gene: TRBJ1-5
CDR3 length: 15
clone size: -
D gene: TRBD1

CDR3 DNA: TGCAGTGCTAGAGAGTTCGGGGGAGGGACTGAAGCTTTCTTT
CDR3 protein: CSAREFGGGTEAFF
V gene: TRBV20-1
J gene: TRBJ1-1
CDR3 length: 14
clone size: -
D gene: -